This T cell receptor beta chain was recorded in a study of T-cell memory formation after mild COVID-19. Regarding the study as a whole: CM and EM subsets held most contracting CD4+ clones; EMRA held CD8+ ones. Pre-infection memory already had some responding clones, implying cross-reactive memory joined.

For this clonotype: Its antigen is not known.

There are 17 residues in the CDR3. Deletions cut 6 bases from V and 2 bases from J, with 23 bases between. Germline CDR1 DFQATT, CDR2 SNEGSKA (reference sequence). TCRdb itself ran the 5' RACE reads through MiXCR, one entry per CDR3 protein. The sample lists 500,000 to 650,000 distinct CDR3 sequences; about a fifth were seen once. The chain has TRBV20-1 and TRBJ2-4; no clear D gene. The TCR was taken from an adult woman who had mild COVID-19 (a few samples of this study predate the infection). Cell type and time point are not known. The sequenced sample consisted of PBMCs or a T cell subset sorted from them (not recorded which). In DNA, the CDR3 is TGCAGTGCCCCGAAGCCACGGGCCCCGGTATCCAAAAACATTCAGTACTTC. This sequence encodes CSAPKPRAPVSKNIQYF.